Each of the 29 T cell receptor beta chains below was sequenced from the same sample in a study of shared clonotypes between healthy human individuals. The method was immunoSEQ multiplex PCR; TCRdb's version includes in-frame clones alone and lacks a portion of them. The data contain over 400,000 clones, around 85% of them singletons. Sequencing was performed on PBMCs. The receptors were gathered from a woman aged 35 to 49 in good health. Some clones in this sample may be carry-over from other donors' samples.

The J gene is TRBJ1-1, the V gene TRBV6-5; D unresolved. Trimming took 0 bases from V and 1 from J, leaving 3 bases between them. The CDR3 length is 13 residues. Per germline, CDR1 MNHEY and CDR2 SVGAGI. CDR3 residues: CASSYSQNTEAFF. The CDR3 nucleotides read TGTGCCAGCAGTTACTCTCAGAACACTGAAGCTTTCTTT.

The chain employs TRBV5-1 and TRBJ2-7; TRBD2 aligns across 11 bases. Germline assignment: CDR1 SGHRS and CDR2 YFSETQ. V was pared by 4 bases and J by 6 bases, with 3 bases of the junction left unmatched. The CDR3 spans 13 residues. As DNA, the CDR3 is TGCGCCAGCAGCCTCGGGACTAGCGGCGAGCAGTACTTC. Amino acids: CASSLGTSGEQYF.

This chain links TRBV5-4 with TRBJ1-5; possible D gene TRBD1, 6 bases. The V end was cut by 4 bases, the J end by 7 bases, with 15 bases between. Germline CDR1 is SGHNT and CDR2 is YYREEE (reference sequence). The CDR3 runs 14 residues. In DNA form, the CDR3 reads TGTGCCAGCAGCCAACAGGGTTCGGAGCAGCCCCAGCATTTT. Translating gives CASSQQGSEQPQHF.

The chain couples TRBV29-1 to TRBJ2-1; TRBD1 matches at 8 bases. V dropped 7 bases and J dropped 9; count of bases not matched to a gene: 11. This CDR3 is built from 13 residues. Germline lookup yields CDR1 SQVTM and CDR2 ANQGSEA. The CDR3 sequence is CSDARTGWGEQFF. CDR3 nucleotides: TGCAGCGACGCAAGGACAGGGTGGGGTGAGCAGTTCTTC.

The chain recombines TRBV5-1 with TRBJ1-1; D gene ambiguous. The CDR3 consists of 11 residues. Germline CDR1 is SGHRS and CDR2 is YFSETQ. The V and J ends lost 0 bases and 5 bases respectively, with 2 bases between them. CDR3 nucleotides: TGCGCCAGCAGCTTGGCAACTGAAGCTTTCTTT. It codes for CASSLATEAFF. The variable domain in full, with the rest retrieved from reference TRBV5-1 and TRBJ1-1, is KAGVTQTPRYLIKTRGQQVTLSCSPISGHRSVSWYQQTPGQGLQFLFEYFSETQRNKGNFPGRFSGRQFSNSRSEMNVSTLELGDSALYLCASSLATEAFFGQGTRLTVV.

This clone has a handful of counts. The rearrangement links TRBV6-1 to TRBJ1-5; 11 nucleotides match TRBD1. Germline V CDR1 and CDR2: MNHNS, SASEGT. V gave up 5 bases and J gave up 6 bases; unmatched junction bases: 6. This CDR3 has 15 residues. The CDR3 here is CASSSGTGGGQPQHF. CDR3 DNA sequence: TGTGCCAGCAGTTCCGGGACAGGGGGTGGTCAGCCCCAGCATTTT.

The V gene is TRBV6-1, the J gene TRBJ1-1; D not certain. The CDR3 covers 12 residues. Germline CDR1 and CDR2: MNHNS and SASEGT. Trimming took off 6 bases at V and 2 bases at J, with 7 bases between the two ends. Here the CDR3 reads CASRRTNTEAFF. The CDR3 region has the DNA TGTGCCAGCAGACGGACTAACACTGAAGCTTTCTTT.

Concerning this clone: This likely reflects a read error, since a far larger clone is one base away. This chain joins TRBV4-1 and TRBJ1-5, with D tentatively TRBD1 (6 bases). V was clipped by 0 bases and J by 3 bases, with 9 bases between them. The CDR3 extends over 15 amino acids. CDR1 and CDR2 from the germline V gene are MGHRA and YSYEKL. As DNA, the CDR3 is TGCGCCAGCAGCCAAGATTGGGGGCACAATCAGCCCCAGCATTTT. Protein product: CASSQDWGHNQPQHF.

The chain couples TRBV6-1 to TRBJ1-3, with D unclear. CDR3 size: 16 residues. Germline V gene data show CDR1 as MNHNS and CDR2 as SASEGT. The germline V and J ends were trimmed by 2 bases and 0 bases, with 11 bases remaining between them. The CDR3 spells CASSELVGRSGNTIYF. The CDR3 nucleotides read TGTGCCAGCAGTGAACTTGTCGGACGCTCTGGAAACACCATATATTTT.

In DNA form, the CDR3 reads TGTGCCAGCAGTTACGGGGCAGGAGCATCTTCCTACACCTTC. Protein product: CASSYGAGASSYTF. V gene TRBV6-5 combines with J gene TRBJ1-2, with D perhaps matching TRBD1 (5 bases). With 2 bases removed from V and 10 bases from J, the gap between germline ends came to 17 bases. The CDR3 totals 14 residues. Germline CDR1 and CDR2: MNHEY and SVGAGI.

The V and J genes are TRBV2 and TRBJ2-7; 8 bases line up with TRBD2. J gave up 3 bases and V 4 bases, and 5 bases lay outside the gene matches. The germline gives CDR1 SNHLY, CDR2 FYNNEI. This CDR3 region has 14 residues. In nucleotides, the CDR3 is TGTGCCAGCAGTGGACTAGCGACTAGCTACGAGCAGTACTTC. This sequence encodes CASSGLATSYEQYF.

Points on this clone: This is likely an artifact of a read error, given a far larger clone one base away. The CDR3 end shows no conserved phenylalanine or tryptophan, and so a read error is likely. The genes are TRBV5-4 and TRBJ2-7; a weak D match, TRBD2 (6 bases). Germline V gene data show CDR1 as SGHNT and CDR2 as YYREEE (reference sequence). V lost 2 bases and J lost 0, with 12 bases in between. This CDR3 contains 15 residues. The CDR3 bases are TGTGCCAGCAGCTTAGGCGGGGCGAGCTCCTACGAGCAGTACTCC. Its protein product is CASSLGGASSYEQYS.

This chain joins TRBV5-4 and TRBJ2-1, with 8 bases aligning to TRBD2. The CDR3 is made up of 16 amino acids. The germline CDR1 and CDR2 sequences are SGHNT and YYREEE (reference sequence). Unmatched junction bases numbered 9, after V lost 2 bases and J lost 5 bases. The CDR3 bases are TGTGCCAGCAGCTTAGGTATAACTAGCGGAAACAATGAGCAGTTCTTC. It yields the protein CASSLGITSGNNEQFF.

The J gene is TRBJ2-3, the V gene TRBV18; TRBD1 is a possible D gene (5 bases). Germline loops: CDR1 KGHSH, CDR2 LQKENI. With 3 bases removed from V and 0 bases from J, the gap between germline ends came to 10 bases. This CDR3 has 15 amino acids. In DNA, the CDR3 is TGTGCCAGCTCACCGGGGCTGGTTAGCACAGATACGCAGTATTTT. Translation gives CASSPGLVSTDTQYF.

The chain couples TRBV5-4 to TRBJ2-5; TRBD2 matches 7 bases. V was pared by 4 bases and J by 3 bases, with 6 bases of the junction left unmatched. The CDR3 runs 14 residues. CDR1 SGHNT and CDR2 YYREEE come from the germline V gene (reference sequence). CDR3: CASSRNAGEETQYF. CDR3 in DNA: TGTGCCAGCAGCCGAAACGCGGGAGAAGAGACCCAGTACTTC.

The chain recombines TRBV5-4 with TRBJ2-5, with 7 bases matching TRBD1. This CDR3 has 16 residues. Germline V gives CDR1 SGHNT, CDR2 YYREEE (reference sequence). V was clipped by 4 bases and J by 4 bases; unmatched bases: 13. The DNA for the CDR3 is TGTGCCAGCAGCGGTAGGGACAGCCCCCTGGGAGAGACCCAGTACTTC. Protein sequence: CASSGRDSPLGETQYF.

The CDR3 region is CASSLNPQQETQYF. For the CDR3, the DNA is TGTGCCAGCAGCTTAAATCCTCAGCAAGAGACCCAGTACTTC. The chain combines TRBV11-2 with TRBJ2-5; D remains unclear. The CDR3 is 14 amino acids. Looked up from germline, CDR1 is SGHAT and CDR2 is FQNNGV. V dropped 2 bases and J dropped 2 bases, with 9 bases sitting between them. Combining the CDR3 with reference TRBV11-2 and TRBJ2-5 gives the whole variable domain EAGVAQSPRYKIIEKRQSVAFWCNPISGHATLYWYQQILGQGPKLLIQFQNNGVVDDSQLPKDRFSAERLKGVDSTLKIQPAKLEDSAVYLCASSLNPQQETQYFGPGTRLLVL.

The gene calls are TRBV6-7 and TRBJ1-4, with D uncertain. TRBV6-7 is an open reading frame whose function is uncertain. Deletions cut 10 bases from V and 15 bases from J, with 18 bases between. CDR3 size: 11 residues. DNA for the CDR3: TGTGCCAACCCGGTAGTAATGGAGGTGTTTTTT. It specifies CANPVVMEVFF.

The chain is built from TRBV7-2 and TRBJ1-1; D is possibly TRBD1 (6 bases). CDR3 length: 12 amino acids. Trimming took off 5 bases at V and 5 bases at J, with 9 bases between the two ends. Germline CDR1 SGHTA, CDR2 FQGNSA. The CDR3 sequence: CASSRRGTEAFF. The CDR3 nucleotides read TGTGCCAGCAGCCGTAGGGGGACTGAAGCTTTCTTT.

This chain uses TRBV28 with TRBJ1-4, with 9 bases fitting TRBD1. J gave up 7 bases and V 5 bases, and 8 bases lay outside the gene matches. The CDR3 length is 15 residues. Germline V gene lookup returns CDR1 MDHEN and CDR2 SYDVKM. CDR3 region: CASSQTGGFLEKLFF. The DNA for the CDR3 is TGTGCCAGCAGTCAAACAGGGGGCTTTCTTGAAAAACTGTTTTTT.

This clone was seen more than once but under ten times. The J gene is TRBJ1-1, the V gene TRBV30; no firm D call. Between the trimmed V and J ends, which lost 0 bases and 6 bases, there was a span of 14 bases. CDR1 is GTSNPN, CDR2 SVGIG, per germline (reference sequence). CDR3 size: 14 residues. The CDR3 loop reads CAWSVTPQKPEAFF. The CDR3 DNA sequence: TGTGCCTGGAGTGTAACCCCCCAAAAGCCTGAAGCTTTCTTT.

This clone showed up just once. The rearrangement uses TRBV4-1 and TRBJ2-3; no reliable D call. There are 14 residues in the CDR3. From germline, CDR1 is MGHRA and CDR2 YSYEKL. Trimming pared 3 bases from V and 0 bases from J, leaving 7 bases between. The DNA of the CDR3 is TGCGCCAGCAGCCACTACACTAGCACAGATACGCAGTATTTT. The encoded protein is CASSHYTSTDTQYF.

The V gene is TRBV5-1, the J gene TRBJ2-3; D assignment may be TRBD1 or TRBD2 (5 bases each). Per germline, CDR1 SGHRS and CDR2 YFSETQ. The CDR3 is 15 residues long. V dropped 4 bases and J dropped 0 bases, with 12 bases sitting between them. CDR3 residues: CASSAGTASTDTQYF. The CDR3 nucleotides read TGCGCCAGCAGCGCCGGGACCGCAAGCACAGATACGCAGTATTTT.

This clone was detected only once. One base separates it from a far larger clone, so it is likely a read error. Distinct nucleotide sequences in the sample also encode this CDR3. The chain joins TRBV5-6 to TRBJ1-2; 7 bases line up with TRBD1. CDR1 and CDR2 (germline): SGHDT, YYEEEE. The junction had 11 bases not matched to a gene; V was cut back by 5 bases and J by 4 bases. The CDR3 is 15 amino acids. CDR3 DNA: TGTGCCAGCAGTCCCACCCCGACAGGGTTCTATGGCTACACCTTC. It codes for CASSPTPTGFYGYTF.

This clone has a single count. The chain has TRBV4-1 and TRBJ2-3; 9 positions match TRBD2. V was clipped by 4 bases and J by 1 base; unmatched bases: 3. CDR3 length: 15 residues. Germline V CDR1 and CDR2: MGHRA, YSYEKL. The CDR3 loop reads CASSRTSAGTDTQYF. CDR3 bases: TGCGCCAGCAGCCGGACTAGCGCTGGCACAGATACGCAGTATTTT.

The J gene is TRBJ2-3, the V gene TRBV28; TRBD1 agrees at 9 bases. The CDR3 contains 16 residues. With V trimmed by 3 bases and J by 3 bases, 7 bases remained unmatched. Germline-derived CDR1 and CDR2 are MDHEN and SYDVKM. CDR3 sequence reads: CASSFRTGEKTDTQYF. The DNA of the CDR3 is TGTGCCAGCAGTTTCCGGACAGGGGAGAAGACAGATACGCAGTATTTT.

This clone was found a few times. Other DNA variants within this sample encode the same CDR3. The chain carries TRBV18 and TRBJ2-1, with a weak D call TRBD2 (6 bases). CDR1 is KGHSH and CDR2 is LQKENI in the germline V gene. CDR3 size: 15 residues. Trimming removed 3 bases at V and 0 bases at J, with 9 bases between. CDR3 DNA sequence: TGTGCCAGCTCACCGGAGGGGAGCTCCTACAATGAGCAGTTCTTC. Translating it yields CASSPEGSSYNEQFF. The full variable domain, rest sourced from reference TRBV18 and TRBJ2-1, is NAGVMQNPRHLVRRRGQEARLRCSPMKGHSHVYWYRQLPEEGLKFMVYLQKENIIDESGMPKERFSAEFPKEGPSILRIQQVVRGDSAAYFCASSPEGSSYNEQFFGPGTRLTVL.

The J gene is TRBJ1-1, the V gene TRBV5-4, with D hard to call. Germline V gene data show CDR1 as SGHNT and CDR2 as YYREEE (reference sequence). The CDR3 sequence is 13 residues long. V was cut by 0 bases and J by 3 bases, with 6 bases left in between. Written as DNA, the CDR3 is TGTGCCAGCAGCTTGGGAGAAGACACTGAAGCTTTCTTT. Protein sequence: CASSLGEDTEAFF.

The rearrangement joins TRBV9 to TRBJ2-1; D may be TRBD2 (5 bases). CDR3 length equals 16 residues. Deletions cut 3 bases from V and 0 bases from J, with 13 bases between. Germline-derived CDR1 and CDR2 are SGDLS and YYNGEE. The chain's CDR3 is CASSGGPSYSYNEQFF. CDR3 coding DNA: TGTGCCAGCAGCGGAGGTCCTAGCTACTCCTACAATGAGCAGTTCTTC. The full variable domain, in which reference TRBV9 and TRBJ2-1 provide the parts outside the CDR3, is DSGVTQTPKHLITATGQRVTLRCSPRSGDLSVYWYQQSLDQGLQFLIQYYNGEERAKGNILERFSAQQFPDLHSELNLSSLELGDSALYFCASSGGPSYSYNEQFFGPGTRLTVL.